Following are 20 T cell receptor beta chains from one sample sequenced in a study of molecular identifiers for immune sequencing clone quantification. TCRdb re-called the PCR reads through MiXCR, storing one row per CDR3 protein. The sample contains 350,000 or so distinct CDR3 sequences, over 20% of which appear only once. Sequencing used naive CD8+ T cells from blood, with Jurkat cell RNA spiked in. Subset noted: FACS-sorted CD8+CD4-CCR7+CD45RA+ naive T cells. These receptors came from a human donor in good health. Some libraries in this study had Jurkat cell RNA spiked in.

There are many counts of this clonotype. This chain uses TRBV4-3 with TRBJ1-2; 12 bases line up with TRBD1. V was clipped by 1 base and J by 3 bases; unmatched bases: 3. CDR3 length: 16 amino acids. Germline values: CDR1 LGHNA, CDR2 YSLEER. CDR3 DNA: TGCGCCAGCAGCCAAGCCGGGACAGGGGGCGACTATGGCTACACCTTC. This encodes CASSQAGTGGDYGYTF.

The chain combines TRBV6-2 or TRBV6-3 with TRBJ2-7, with 10 bases lining up with TRBD1. The CDR3 covers 19 residues. With 5 bases clipped from V and 7 bases from J, the junction kept 23 bases outside the gene matches. Germline CDR1 and CDR2: MNHEY and SVGEGT. CDR3: CASSNQKLKSTGTGEEQYF. CDR3 sequence (DNA): TGTGCCAGCAGTAACCAAAAGCTGAAAAGCACCGGGACAGGGGAAGAGCAGTACTTC.

Worth noting for this clonotype: This clone may be a read error of a much larger clone one base away. V is TRBV14 and J is TRBJ2-7; 11 bases align to TRBD1. CDR3 length: 14 residues. Germline V gene data show CDR1 as SGHDN and CDR2 as FVKESK. The CDR3 DNA reads TGTGCCAGCAGCCATGGACAGGGGGCGTACGAGCAGTGCTTC. This sequence encodes CASSHGQGAYEQCF.

This chain joins TRBV11-2 and TRBJ2-2; no clear D. Germline lookup yields CDR1 SGHAT and CDR2 FQNNGV. The length of the CDR3 is 12 residues. The V and J ends lost 2 bases and 6 bases respectively, with 4 bases between them. The CDR3 region has the DNA TGTGCCAGCAGCTTATTTGCCGGGGAGCTGTTTTTT. Translated: CASSLFAGELFF.

This clonotype was counted many times. The V and J genes are TRBV12-3 or TRBV12-4 and TRBJ2-2; possible D gene TRBD2, 5 bases. CDR3 size: 14 residues. V lost 5 bases, J lost 7 bases, and 14 bases lay in between. CDR3 residues: CASSGGVGYGELFF. The CDR3 coding sequence is TGTGCCAGCAGTGGAGGTGTAGGGTACGGGGAGCTGTTTTTT.

The gene calls are TRBV27 and TRBJ1-5, with TRBD1 as a possible D gene (6 bases). CDR1 is MNHEY and CDR2 is SMNVEV in the germline V gene (reference sequence). The ends were cut back, 6 bases at V and 6 bases at J, with 9 bases in the middle. The CDR3 loop spans 12 amino acids. The CDR3 here is CASSQQGQPQHF. In DNA form, the CDR3 reads TGTGCCAGCAGCCAACAGGGTCAGCCCCAGCATTTT.

J is TRBJ2-5 and V is TRBV9; possible D gene TRBD2, 6 bases. The V gene lost 3 bases and the J gene lost 2 bases, with 20 bases spanning the gap. Germline V gene data show CDR1 as SGDLS and CDR2 as YYNGEE. This CDR3 is 17 amino acids long. In nucleotides, the CDR3 is TGTGCCAGCAGCGGCCCGGGGGACGGACGATATCAAGAGACCCAGTACTTC. Its protein is CASSGPGDGRYQETQYF.

This clonotype was recorded at least ten times. The rearrangement uses TRBV14 and TRBJ2-3; D is uncertain. Germline values: CDR1 SGHDN, CDR2 FVKESK. Trimming cost V 0 bases and J 1 base, with 8 bases left between them. This CDR3 region has 15 residues. CDR3: CASSQEIGGTDTQYF. CDR3 coding DNA: TGTGCCAGCAGCCAAGAGATTGGAGGCACAGATACGCAGTATTTT.

This clonotype was detected ten times or more. The rearrangement joins TRBV19 to TRBJ1-4; D perhaps matches TRBD1 (5 bases). The CDR3 is 13 residues long. The germline V gene has CDR1 LNHDA and CDR2 SQIVND (reference sequence). Trimming pared 6 bases from V and 13 bases from J, leaving 18 bases between. The CDR3: CASRDTGWQALFF. CDR3 DNA: TGTGCCAGTAGGGACACGGGGTGGCAAGCACTGTTTTTT. The full variable domain, rest sourced from reference TRBV19 and TRBJ1-4, is DGGITQSPKYLFRKEGQNVTLSCEQNLNHDAMYWYRQDPGQGLRLIYYSQIVNDFQKGDIAEGYSVSREKKESFPLTVTSAQKNPTAFYLCASRDTGWQALFFGSGTQLSVL.

The J gene is TRBJ2-7, the V gene TRBV20-1, with D tentatively TRBD1 (6 bases). Deletions cut 2 bases from V and 4 bases from J, with 15 bases between. The CDR3 runs 14 residues. Per the germline V gene, CDR1 is DFQATT and CDR2 is SNEGSKA (reference sequence). The CDR3 sequence: CSARPDSVLYEQYF. CDR3 bases: TGCAGTGCTAGACCGGACAGTGTCTTATACGAGCAGTACTTC.

A remark on this clonotype: A read error may explain this, as a much larger clone is one base away. This chain links TRBV6-5 with TRBJ1-1; TRBD1 is a possible D gene (5 bases). This CDR3 comprises 13 residues. Trimming removed 10 bases from V and 1 base from J, with 13 bases in between. From germline, CDR1 is MNHEY and CDR2 SVGAGI. CDR3 protein: CANTQVQNTEAFF. In DNA, the CDR3 is TGTGCCAACACACAGGTACAGAACACTGAAGCTTTCTTT.

This clonotype was recorded at least ten times. The V gene is TRBV7-9, the J gene TRBJ2-3; 14 bases match TRBD2. The CDR3 length is 17 residues. J gave up 3 bases and V 5 bases, and 7 bases lay outside the gene matches. CDR1 and CDR2 from the germline V gene are SEHNR and FQNEAQ (reference sequence). The CDR3 DNA is TGTGCCAGCAGCCCAAGACTAGCGGGGGGGCCGACAGATACGCAGTATTTT. Translating gives CASSPRLAGGPTDTQYF.

The V call is TRBV27, the J call TRBJ2-1, with 7 bases identical to TRBD1. V lost 2 bases to trimming and J lost 7 bases; unmatched junction nucleotides: 8. Germline CDR1 and CDR2: MNHEY and SMNVEV (reference sequence). The CDR3 loop spans 15 amino acids. CDR3 amino acids: CASSLPAGTENEQFF. CDR3 DNA sequence: TGTGCCAGCAGTTTACCGGCCGGGACAGAGAATGAGCAGTTCTTC.

This clonotype came up many times. The J gene is TRBJ2-3, the V gene TRBV27; 10 bases match TRBD2. V gave up 3 bases and J gave up 4 bases; unmatched junction bases: 7. Germline V gene lookup returns CDR1 MNHEY and CDR2 SMNVEV (reference sequence). CDR3 length: 16 amino acids. The CDR3, as DNA: TGTGCCAGCAGTTTTTCAGCGGGGGGGCCCCCAGATACGCAGTATTTT. Translated: CASSFSAGGPPDTQYF.

As to this clonotype: A much larger clone differs by one base, so this may be a read error. This chain joins TRBV25-1 and TRBJ1-3; unclear D gene. Per the germline V gene, CDR1 is MGHDK and CDR2 is SYGVNS. This CDR3 contains 15 residues. The DNA of the CDR3 is TGTGCCAACAGTGCCAGTTCATACTCTGGAAACACCATATATTTT. Its translation is CANSASSYSGNTIYF.

This clonotype was seen at least ten times. The V and J genes are TRBV4-1 and TRBJ1-1; D perhaps matches TRBD1 (5 bases). Trimming took 3 bases from V and 2 from J, leaving 16 bases between them. The germline gives CDR1 MGHRA, CDR2 YSYEKL. CDR3 size: 16 residues. Written as DNA, the CDR3 is TGCGCCAGCAGCCACCAGCCTGACAGAGGTAACACTGAAGCTTTCTTT. It codes for CASSHQPDRGNTEAFF.

The rearrangement joins TRBV4-3 to TRBJ1-1; no definite D call. This CDR3 is 18 amino acids long. V lost 0 bases, J lost 4 bases, and 21 bases lay in between. Germline V gives CDR1 LGHNA, CDR2 YSLEER. CDR3 in amino acids: CASSQDLVEGAGSTEAFF. The CDR3 bases are TGCGCCAGCAGCCAAGATCTTGTGGAGGGCGCGGGGTCCACTGAAGCTTTCTTT.

On this clonotype itself: One base away lies a much larger clone, so this may be a sequencing read error. The J gene is TRBJ2-5, the V gene TRBV18, with D perhaps being TRBD1 or TRBD2 (6 bases each). The CDR3 extends over 15 amino acids. The germline V gene encodes CDR1 KGHSH and CDR2 LQKENI. The CDR3 nucleotides read TGTGCCAGCCCACCCGCGGGACACCCCCAAGAGACCCAGTACTTC. This translates into CASPPAGHPQETQYF. Drawing the rest from reference TRBV18 and TRBJ2-5, the complete variable domain is NAGVMQNPRHLVRRRGQEARLRCSPMKGHSHVYWYRQLPEEGLKFMVYLQKENIIDESGMPKERFSAEFPKEGPSILRIQQVVRGDSAAYFCASPPAGHPQETQYFGPGTRLLVL.

A note on this clonotype: A much more abundant neighbour one base away suggests this may be a read error. In nucleotides, the CDR3 is TGTGCCAGCAGTGGAGAAGACAGCGGCAATCAGCCCCAGCATTTT. Protein product: CASSGEDSGNQPQHF. V usage is TRBV28 and J usage is TRBJ1-5; possible D gene TRBD1, 5 bases. Germline V gene data show CDR1 as MDHEN and CDR2 as SYDVKM. V was clipped by 5 bases and J by 2 bases, with 13 bases between them. This CDR3 spans 15 amino acids.

This rearrangement joins TRBV7-9 to TRBJ2-3, with 9 bases identical to TRBD1. Per the germline V gene, CDR1 is SEHNR and CDR2 is FQNEAQ (reference sequence). The CDR3 totals 17 residues. Trimming removed 4 bases from V and 3 bases from J; junction bases left unmatched: 11. The CDR3 bases are TGTGCCAGCAGCTCTACAGGGGGCGGGATGCAGACAGATACGCAGTATTTT. It translates to CASSSTGGGMQTDTQYF.